The source of this T cell receptor (beta chain) is a study of blood T cell repertoires in COVID-19. Study context: The cDNA or gDNA used as material had been derived from T cells, B-cell-depleted T cells, or PBMCs.

This CDR3 contains 14 residues. Germline loops: CDR1 SGHRS, CDR2 YFSETQ. V was trimmed by 0 bases and J by 1 base, leaving 7 bases between them. Original processing notes: Researchers report that nucleated cell counts were estimated from reference gene primer amplification. The repertoire was sequenced with immunoSEQ multiplex PCR; TCRdb's copy has only in-frame clones and lacks some. Clone size and the V and J calls come from that table; the DNA yielded D and trimming. The sample lists approximately 170,000 clones, 84% occurring once. This chain joins TRBV5-1 and TRBJ1-1; TRBD1 is a possible D gene (5 bases). Source material: PBMCs or T cells enriched from blood (not recorded which). The source of this sequence is a woman aged 45-65 years who had recovered from COVID-19. CDR3 amino acids: CASSLGGPNTEAFF. In nucleotides, the CDR3 is TGCGCCAGCAGCTTGGGGGGCCCGAACACTGAAGCTTTCTTT.